The clone carrying this TCR beta chain was observed a handful of times. Its specificity is not known. This specimen comes from a study of CD8 T cells in ankylosing spondylitis. Whole-study results and caveats: Reportedly, matched ankylosing spondylitis synovial fluid was significantly enriched for disease-linked clones. Seemingly characteristic of ankylosing spondylitis blood was a TCR beta motif consisting of roughly 8 highly homologous variants.

Trimming at V came to 5 bases and at J to 2 bases, leaving 6 bases not matched to a gene. Germline V gene lookup returns CDR1 SGHTA and CDR2 FQGNSA. The CDR3 totals 15 residues. One entry per CDR3 protein, called by TCRdb with MiXCR from the 5' RACE reads. Of fewer than 550,000 distinct CDR3 sequences in the sample, about 5.2% were seen once. The receptor comes from a male donor with ankylosing spondylitis. The chain employs TRBV7-2 and TRBJ2-3; 8 bases align to TRBD2. The sample was blood, either unsorted or a sorted T cell fraction (not recorded which). CDR3 DNA: TGTGCCAGCAGCCCAAGGACTAGCAACACAGATACGCAGTATTTT. Translated, it gives CASSPRTSNTDTQYF.